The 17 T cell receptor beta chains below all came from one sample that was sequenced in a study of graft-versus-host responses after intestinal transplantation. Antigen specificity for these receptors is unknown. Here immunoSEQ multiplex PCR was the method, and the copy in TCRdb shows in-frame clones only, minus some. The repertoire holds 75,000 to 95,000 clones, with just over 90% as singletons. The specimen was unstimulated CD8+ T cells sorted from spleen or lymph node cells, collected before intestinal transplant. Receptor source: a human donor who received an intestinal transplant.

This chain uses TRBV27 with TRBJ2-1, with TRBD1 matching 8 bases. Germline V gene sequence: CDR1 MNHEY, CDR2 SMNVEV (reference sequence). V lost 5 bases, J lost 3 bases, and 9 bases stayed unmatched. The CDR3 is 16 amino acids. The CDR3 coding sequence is TGTGCCAGCAGTGCCACCGGGACAGGATTCTACAATGAGCAGTTCTTC. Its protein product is CASSATGTGFYNEQFF.

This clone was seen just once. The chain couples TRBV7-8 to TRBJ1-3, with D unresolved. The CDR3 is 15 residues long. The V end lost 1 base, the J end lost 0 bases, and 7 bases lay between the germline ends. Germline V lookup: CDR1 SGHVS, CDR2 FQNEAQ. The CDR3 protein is CASSLGVSSGNTIYF. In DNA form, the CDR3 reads TGTGCCAGCAGCTTAGGAGTAAGCTCTGGAAACACCATATATTTT.

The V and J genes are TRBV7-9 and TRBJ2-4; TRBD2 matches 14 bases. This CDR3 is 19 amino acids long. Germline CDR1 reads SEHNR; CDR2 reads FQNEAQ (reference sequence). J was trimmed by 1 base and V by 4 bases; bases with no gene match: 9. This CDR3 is CASSSQTSGGAFAKNIQYF. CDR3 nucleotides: TGTGCCAGCAGCTCACAGACTAGCGGGGGGGCATTCGCCAAAAACATTCAGTACTTC.

CDR3 nucleotides: TGCGCCAGCAGCTTGGGCCCCGCCAGGGACAGGGGAACAGATACGCAGTATTTT. Its protein is CASSLGPARDRGTDTQYF. The V call is TRBV5-1, the J call TRBJ2-3; 10 nucleotides match TRBD1. V dropped 0 bases and J dropped 3; count of bases not matched to a gene: 10. The CDR3 has 18 residues. Germline V gives CDR1 SGHRS, CDR2 YFSETQ.

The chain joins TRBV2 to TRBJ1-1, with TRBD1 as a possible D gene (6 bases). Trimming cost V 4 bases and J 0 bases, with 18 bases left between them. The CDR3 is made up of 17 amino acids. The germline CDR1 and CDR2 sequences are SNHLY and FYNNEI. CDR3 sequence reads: CASSVEQGGPMNTEAFF. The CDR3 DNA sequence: TGTGCCAGCAGTGTCGAACAGGGTGGACCCATGAACACTGAAGCTTTCTTT.

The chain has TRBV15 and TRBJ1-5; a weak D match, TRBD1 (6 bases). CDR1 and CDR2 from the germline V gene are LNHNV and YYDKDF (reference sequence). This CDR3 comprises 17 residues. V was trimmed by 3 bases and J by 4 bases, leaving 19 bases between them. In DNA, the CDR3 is TGTGCCACCAGCAGTTCGCGATGGACAGCACCTAATCAGCCCCAGCATTTT. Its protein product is CATSSSRWTAPNQPQHF. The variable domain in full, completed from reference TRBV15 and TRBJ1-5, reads DAMVIQNPRYQVTQFGKPVTLSCSQTLNHNVMYWYQQKSSQAPKLLFHYYDKDFNNEADTPDNFQSRRPNTSFCFLDIRSPGLGDTAMYLCATSSSRWTAPNQPQHFGDGTRLSIL.

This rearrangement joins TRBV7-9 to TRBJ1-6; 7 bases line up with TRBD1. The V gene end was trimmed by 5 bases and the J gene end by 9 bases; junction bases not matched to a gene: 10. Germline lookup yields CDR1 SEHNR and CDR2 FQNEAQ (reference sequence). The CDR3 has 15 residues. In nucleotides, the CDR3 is TGTGCCAGCAGCCGACTCGGACAGGCTGGTTCACCCCTCCACTTT. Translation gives CASSRLGQAGSPLHF.

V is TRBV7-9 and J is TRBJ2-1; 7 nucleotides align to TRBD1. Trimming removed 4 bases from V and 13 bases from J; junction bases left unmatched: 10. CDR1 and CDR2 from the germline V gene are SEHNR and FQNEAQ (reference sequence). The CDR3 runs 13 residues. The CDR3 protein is CASSSGATGKQFF. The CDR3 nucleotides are TGTGCCAGCAGCTCCGGTGCGACAGGGAAACAGTTCTTC.

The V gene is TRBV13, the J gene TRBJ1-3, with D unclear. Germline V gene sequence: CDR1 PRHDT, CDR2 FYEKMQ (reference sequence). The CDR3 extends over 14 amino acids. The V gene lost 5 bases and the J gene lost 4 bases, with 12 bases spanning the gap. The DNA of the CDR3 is TGTGCCAGCAGCCCCACCCCGCAGGGAAACACCATATATTTT. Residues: CASSPTPQGNTIYF.

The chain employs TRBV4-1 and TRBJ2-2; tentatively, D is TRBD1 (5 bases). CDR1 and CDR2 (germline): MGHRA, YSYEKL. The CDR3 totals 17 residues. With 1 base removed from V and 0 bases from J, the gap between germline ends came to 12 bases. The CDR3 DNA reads TGCGCCAGCAGCCAAGCAGGGAACGGAGCGAACACCGGGGAGCTGTTTTTT. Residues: CASSQAGNGANTGELFF.

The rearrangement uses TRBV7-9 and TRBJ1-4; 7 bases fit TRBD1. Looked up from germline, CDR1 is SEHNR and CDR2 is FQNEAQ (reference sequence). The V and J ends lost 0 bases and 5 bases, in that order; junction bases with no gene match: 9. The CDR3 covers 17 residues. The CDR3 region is CASSLAPSGQWNEKLFF. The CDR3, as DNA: TGTGCCAGCAGCTTAGCCCCCTCGGGACAGTGGAATGAAAAACTGTTTTTT.

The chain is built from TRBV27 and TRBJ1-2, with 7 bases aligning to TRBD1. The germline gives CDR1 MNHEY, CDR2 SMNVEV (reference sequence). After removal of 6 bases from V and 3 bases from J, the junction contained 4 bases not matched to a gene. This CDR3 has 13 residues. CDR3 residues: CASSSGTDYGYTF. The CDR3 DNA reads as TGTGCCAGCAGCTCCGGGACAGACTATGGCTACACCTTC.

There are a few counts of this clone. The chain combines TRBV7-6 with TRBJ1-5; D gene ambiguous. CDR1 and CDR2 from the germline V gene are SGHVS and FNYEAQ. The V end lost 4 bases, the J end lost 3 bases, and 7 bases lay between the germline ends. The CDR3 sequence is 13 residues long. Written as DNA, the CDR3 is TGTGCCAGCAGCTCACGGGACAATCAGCCCCAGCATTTT. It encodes CASSSRDNQPQHF. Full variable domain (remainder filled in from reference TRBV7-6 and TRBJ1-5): GAGVSQSPRYKVTKRGQDVALRCDPISGHVSLYWYRQALGQGPEFLTYFNYEAQQDKSGLPNDRFSAERPEGSISTLTIQRTEQRDSAMYRCASSSRDNQPQHFGDGTRLSIL.

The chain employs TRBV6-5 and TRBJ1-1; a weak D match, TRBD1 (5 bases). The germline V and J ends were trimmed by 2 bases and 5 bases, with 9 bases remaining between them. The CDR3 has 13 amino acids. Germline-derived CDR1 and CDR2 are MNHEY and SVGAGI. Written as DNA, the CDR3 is TGTGCCAGCAGTTACGGACAAGGGACTGAAGCTTTCTTT. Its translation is CASSYGQGTEAFF.

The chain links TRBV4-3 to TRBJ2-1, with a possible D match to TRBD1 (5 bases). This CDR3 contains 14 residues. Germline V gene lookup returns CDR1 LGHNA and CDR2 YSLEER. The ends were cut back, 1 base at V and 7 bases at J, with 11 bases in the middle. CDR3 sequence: CASSQGQIENEQFF. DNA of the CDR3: TGCGCCAGCAGCCAAGGACAGATAGAAAATGAGCAGTTCTTC.

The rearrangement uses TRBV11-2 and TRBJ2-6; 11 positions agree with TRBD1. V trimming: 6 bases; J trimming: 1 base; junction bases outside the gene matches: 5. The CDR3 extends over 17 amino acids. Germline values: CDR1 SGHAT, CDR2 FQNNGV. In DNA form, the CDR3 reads TGTGCCAGCAGGAGGACAGGGGGCGCTTCTGGGGCCAACGTCCTGACTTTC. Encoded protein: CASRRTGGASGANVLTF.

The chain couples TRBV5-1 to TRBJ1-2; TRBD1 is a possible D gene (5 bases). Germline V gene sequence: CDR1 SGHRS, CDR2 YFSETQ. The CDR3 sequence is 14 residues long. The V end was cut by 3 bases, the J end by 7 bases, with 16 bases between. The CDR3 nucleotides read TGCGCCAGCAGCTGGGACGGGGGTGCCGGTGGCTACACCTTC. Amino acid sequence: CASSWDGGAGGYTF.